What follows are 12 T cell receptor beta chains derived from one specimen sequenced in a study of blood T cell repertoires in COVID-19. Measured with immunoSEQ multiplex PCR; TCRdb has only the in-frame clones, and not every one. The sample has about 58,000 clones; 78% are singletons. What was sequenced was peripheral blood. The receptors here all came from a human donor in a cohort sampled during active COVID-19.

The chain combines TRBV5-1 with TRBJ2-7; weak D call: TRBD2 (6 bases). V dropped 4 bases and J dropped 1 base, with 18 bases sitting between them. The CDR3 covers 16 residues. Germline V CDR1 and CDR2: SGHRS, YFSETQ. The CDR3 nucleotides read TGCGCCAGCAGCCCACGCGGGGCGGGTGCTTCCTACGAGCAGTACTTC. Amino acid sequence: CASSPRGAGASYEQYF.

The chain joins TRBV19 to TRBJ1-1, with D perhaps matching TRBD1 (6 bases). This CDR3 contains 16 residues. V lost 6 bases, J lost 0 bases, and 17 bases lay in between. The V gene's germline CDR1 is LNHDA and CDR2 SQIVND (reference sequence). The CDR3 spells CASSNPGAQLNTEAFF. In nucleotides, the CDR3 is TGTGCCAGTAGCAACCCAGGGGCCCAATTGAACACTGAAGCTTTCTTT.

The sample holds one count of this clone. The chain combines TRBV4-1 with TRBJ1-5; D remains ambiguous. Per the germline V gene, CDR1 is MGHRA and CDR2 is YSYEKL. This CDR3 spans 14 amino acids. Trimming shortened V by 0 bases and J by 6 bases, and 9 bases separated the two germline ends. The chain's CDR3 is CASSQDLGVQPQHF. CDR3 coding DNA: TGCGCCAGCAGCCAAGATCTCGGGGTTCAGCCCCAGCATTTT.

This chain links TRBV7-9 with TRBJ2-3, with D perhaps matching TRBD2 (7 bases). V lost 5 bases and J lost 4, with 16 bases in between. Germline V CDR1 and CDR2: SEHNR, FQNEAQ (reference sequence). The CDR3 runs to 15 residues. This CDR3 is CASSTSRGASDTQYF. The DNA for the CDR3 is TGTGCCAGCAGCACTAGTCGGGGGGCCTCAGATACGCAGTATTTT.

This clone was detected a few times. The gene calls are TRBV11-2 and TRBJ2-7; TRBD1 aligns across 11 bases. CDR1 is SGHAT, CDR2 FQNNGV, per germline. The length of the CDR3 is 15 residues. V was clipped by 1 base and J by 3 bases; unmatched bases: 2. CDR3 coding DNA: TGTGCCAGCAGCTTAGGGGGGACAGGGGGCTACGAGCAGTACTTC. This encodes CASSLGGTGGYEQYF.

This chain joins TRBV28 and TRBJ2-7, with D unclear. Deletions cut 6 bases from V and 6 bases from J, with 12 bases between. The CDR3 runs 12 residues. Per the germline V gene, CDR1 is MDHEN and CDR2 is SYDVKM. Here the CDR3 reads CASSTTRGEQYF. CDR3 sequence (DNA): TGTGCCAGCAGCACCACCCGAGGCGAGCAGTACTTC.

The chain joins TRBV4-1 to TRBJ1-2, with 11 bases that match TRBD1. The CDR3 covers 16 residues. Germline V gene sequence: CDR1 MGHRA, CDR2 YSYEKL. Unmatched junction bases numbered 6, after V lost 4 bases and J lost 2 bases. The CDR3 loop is CASSPGQGGRNYGYTF. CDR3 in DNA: TGCGCCAGCAGCCCGGGACAGGGGGGGAGAAACTATGGCTACACCTTC.

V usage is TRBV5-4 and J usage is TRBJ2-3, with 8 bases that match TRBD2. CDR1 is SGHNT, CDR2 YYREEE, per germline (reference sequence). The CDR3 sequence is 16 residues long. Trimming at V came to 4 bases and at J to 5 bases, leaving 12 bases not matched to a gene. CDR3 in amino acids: CASSPRPSGSVDTQYF. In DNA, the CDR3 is TGTGCCAGCAGCCCCCGACCTAGCGGGTCGGTAGATACGCAGTATTTT.

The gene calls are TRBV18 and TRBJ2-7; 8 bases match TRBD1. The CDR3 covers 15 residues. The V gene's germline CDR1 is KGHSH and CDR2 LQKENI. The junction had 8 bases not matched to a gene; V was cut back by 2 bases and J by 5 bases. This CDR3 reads CASSPAQGAHNEQYF. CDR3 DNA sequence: TGTGCCAGCTCACCAGCCCAGGGGGCACATAACGAGCAGTACTTC. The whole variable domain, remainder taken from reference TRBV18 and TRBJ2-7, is NAGVMQNPRHLVRRRGQEARLRCSPMKGHSHVYWYRQLPEEGLKFMVYLQKENIIDESGMPKERFSAEFPKEGPSILRIQQVVRGDSAAYFCASSPAQGAHNEQYFGPGTRLTVT.

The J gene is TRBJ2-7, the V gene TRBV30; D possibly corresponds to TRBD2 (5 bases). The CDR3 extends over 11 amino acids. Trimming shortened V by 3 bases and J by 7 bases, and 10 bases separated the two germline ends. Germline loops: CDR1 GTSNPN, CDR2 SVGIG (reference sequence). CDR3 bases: TGTGCCTGGAGAGCCTCGGGGGAGCAGTACTTC. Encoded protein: CAWRASGEQYF.

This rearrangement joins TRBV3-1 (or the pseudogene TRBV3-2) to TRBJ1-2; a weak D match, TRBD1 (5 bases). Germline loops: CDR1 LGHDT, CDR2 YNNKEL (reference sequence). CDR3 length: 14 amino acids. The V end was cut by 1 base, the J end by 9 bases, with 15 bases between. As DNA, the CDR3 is TGTGCCAGCAGCCAAGGCGGCAGGGTGGAATGCTACACCTTC. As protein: CASSQGGRVECYTF.

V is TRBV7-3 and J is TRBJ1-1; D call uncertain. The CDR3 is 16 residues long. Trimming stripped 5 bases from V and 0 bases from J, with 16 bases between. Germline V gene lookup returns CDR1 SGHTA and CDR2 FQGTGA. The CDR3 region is CASSHLPRDLNTEAFF. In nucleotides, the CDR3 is TGTGCCAGCAGCCACCTCCCCAGAGACTTGAACACTGAAGCTTTCTTT.